The source of this T cell receptor (beta chain) is a study of vaccination and CD4 T cells after COVID-19. Germline V gene sequence: CDR1 ENHRY, CDR2 SYGVKD. The CDR3 totals 12 residues. The ends were cut back, 2 bases at V and 7 bases at J, with 8 bases in the middle. Once obtained from cultured CD4+ T cells, the DNA was sequenced using the Oncomine TCR Beta short-read assay. TCRdb re-analysed the PCR reads in MiXCR, keeping a single row per CDR3 protein. Among roughly 20,000 distinct CDR3 sequences listed, about 40% were seen once. A few counts support this clonotype. The antigen is undetermined. Treatment denoted: roughly 10-day PBMC culture with coronavirus spike peptide pools or control peptides (ViraFEST assay).

The sequencing here drew on CD4+ T cells from blood, cultured in vitro, taken after SARS-CoV-2 vaccination. The sequence was collected from a human donor who had recovered from COVID-19. This rearrangement joins TRBV10-3 to TRBJ1-2; D gene uncertain. CDR3 in amino acids: CAISEGVTGYTF. The CDR3 DNA reads as TGTGCCATCAGTGAGGGGGTGACTGGCTACACCTTC.